A single T cell receptor beta chain is shown here with its context. The repertoire was sequenced with immunoSEQ multiplex PCR; TCRdb's copy has only in-frame clones and lacks some. The table lists about 52,000 clones, about 95% of them singletons. The data derive from a study of control samples from healthy donors and cancer patients. The receptor was isolated from a man aged 25-45 years in good health. The sequenced sample was blood.

The CDR3 loop reads CASSETGNTEAFF. CDR3 DNA sequence: TGTGCCAGCAGTGAGACAGGGAACACTGAAGCTTTCTTT. The chain uses TRBV6-1 and TRBJ1-1; tentatively, D is TRBD1 (6 bases). V was shortened by 3 bases and J by 1 base, with 6 bases between the two germline ends. The germline V gene has CDR1 MNHNS and CDR2 SASEGT. There are 13 residues in the CDR3.